One and the same sample provided the 23 T cell receptor beta chains below, sequenced in a study of blood T cell repertoires in COVID-19. Method: immunoSEQ multiplex PCR; TCRdb's copy keeps in-frame clones and lacks some. The repertoire consists of just over 80,000 clones, with about 70% occurring once and the leading ten covering less than 20%. Sequenced: peripheral blood. These TCRs come from a woman older than 75 with active or convalescent COVID-19.

The chain couples TRBV7-2 to TRBJ1-4, with TRBD1 as a possible D gene (5 bases). The CDR3 loop spans 15 amino acids. V lost 5 bases and J lost 4, with 14 bases in between. CDR1 is SGHTA and CDR2 is FQGNSA in the germline V gene. The chain's CDR3 is CASSPGVVGNEKLFF. The CDR3 DNA sequence: TGTGCCAGCAGCCCGGGGGTGGTTGGTAATGAAAAACTGTTTTTT. Together with reference TRBV7-2 and TRBJ1-4, the CDR3 gives the full variable domain: GAGVSQSPSNKVTEKGKDVELRCDPISGHTALYWYRQSLGQGLEFLIYFQGNSAPDKSGLPSDRFSAERTGGSVSTLTIQRTQQEDSAVYLCASSPGVVGNEKLFFGSGTQLSVL.

This clone was found many times. The V call is TRBV3-1 (or the pseudogene TRBV3-2), the J call TRBJ2-1; 9 nucleotides match TRBD2. The CDR3 totals 17 residues. Germline CDR1 LGHDT, CDR2 YNNKEL (reference sequence). The V gene end was trimmed by 0 bases and the J gene end by 6 bases; junction bases not matched to a gene: 9. This CDR3 reads CASSQDLSGGFGNEQFF. CDR3 DNA sequence: TGTGCCAGCAGCCAAGATCTAAGCGGGGGGTTTGGCAATGAGCAGTTCTTC.

The chain combines TRBV28 with TRBJ1-5; no definite D call. The CDR3 is made up of 14 amino acids. Trimming took off 4 bases at V and 5 bases at J, with 12 bases between the two ends. Germline values: CDR1 MDHEN, CDR2 SYDVKM. The DNA of the CDR3 is TGTGCCAGCAGTTCCGGTCTGTCGGATCAGCCCCAGCATTTT. Its translation is CASSSGLSDQPQHF.

About this clone: Other DNA sequences of this sample code for an identical CDR3. CDR3 in DNA: TGTGCCAGCAGCCCCCGGGACAGCACCTACGAGCAGTACTTC. Translating it yields CASSPRDSTYEQYF. The chain joins TRBV7-8 to TRBJ2-7; TRBD1 matches 7 bases. Germline CDR1 is SGHVS and CDR2 is FQNEAQ. The V gene end was trimmed by 5 bases and the J gene end by 2 bases; junction bases not matched to a gene: 6. The CDR3 runs to 14 residues.

The chain links TRBV5-1 to TRBJ2-7; 8 positions match TRBD2. Germline values: CDR1 SGHRS, CDR2 YFSETQ. The CDR3 totals 15 residues. V trimming: 4 bases; J trimming: 1 base; junction bases outside the gene matches: 7. The CDR3 region is CASSVGSGGSYEQYF. In DNA, the CDR3 is TGCGCCAGCAGCGTCGGAAGCGGGGGTTCCTACGAGCAGTACTTC.

The chain links TRBV6-5 to TRBJ1-1; D remains ambiguous. V lost 6 bases to trimming and J lost 1 base, with 9 bases between them. The CDR3 totals 13 residues. Germline V gene lookup returns CDR1 MNHEY and CDR2 SVGAGI. The CDR3: CASSRTENTEAFF. CDR3 nucleotides: TGTGCCAGCAGCCGAACAGAGAACACTGAAGCTTTCTTT.

This clone was counted once. The CDR3: CASTWGRSYGYTF. The CDR3 DNA reads TGTGCCAGCACGTGGGGGAGGAGCTATGGCTACACCTTC. This rearrangement joins TRBV12-3 or TRBV12-4 to TRBJ1-2, with D perhaps matching TRBD1 (5 bases). The V end lost 7 bases, the J end lost 4 bases, and 13 bases lay between the germline ends. The CDR3 is 13 residues long.

The gene calls are TRBV3-1 (or the pseudogene TRBV3-2) and TRBJ1-6, with TRBD1 matching 7 bases. V dropped 4 bases and J dropped 6; count of bases not matched to a gene: 9. The CDR3 runs to 16 residues. The germline gives CDR1 LGHDT, CDR2 YNNKEL (reference sequence). CDR3 sequence reads: CASSRPGDRANSPLHF. The DNA of the CDR3 is TGTGCCAGCAGCCGCCCCGGGGACAGAGCTAATTCACCCCTCCACTTT.

CDR3 in DNA: TGTGCCAGCGAGCGGGGGCAAGAGACCCAGTACTTC. This codes for CASERGQETQYF. V and J are TRBV12-3 or TRBV12-4 and TRBJ2-5; 8 bases are shared with TRBD2. Trimming at V came to 8 bases and at J to 2 bases, leaving 1 base not matched to a gene. This CDR3 spans 12 amino acids.

The rearrangement joins TRBV5-6 to TRBJ2-2; possibly TRBD2 for D (6 bases). Deletions cut 4 bases from V and 3 bases from J, with 13 bases between. Germline loops: CDR1 SGHDT, CDR2 YYEEEE. The CDR3 loop spans 15 amino acids. The CDR3 spells CASSPGRGYTGELFF. Here the CDR3 DNA reads TGTGCCAGCAGCCCAGGTCGGGGGTACACCGGGGAGCTGTTTTTT.

J is TRBJ2-3 and V is TRBV30, with a possible D match to TRBD1 (6 bases). The CDR3 sequence is 14 residues long. Germline CDR1 and CDR2: GTSNPN and SVGIG (reference sequence). The V end was cut by 1 base, the J end by 1 base, with 9 bases between. The CDR3 nucleotides read TGTGCCTGGAGTGCCGCAGGGGGCACAGATACGCAGTATTTT. Amino acids: CAWSAAGGTDTQYF.

J is TRBJ2-3 and V is TRBV15; tentative D call: TRBD2 (7 bases). Germline assignment: CDR1 LNHNV and CDR2 YYDKDF (reference sequence). The CDR3 is 16 amino acids. Trimming took off 6 bases at V and 2 bases at J, with 18 bases between the two ends. DNA for the CDR3: TGTGCCACCAGGGGGGGGCGGGGGCTCCCCACAGATACGCAGTATTTT. Encoded protein: CATRGGRGLPTDTQYF.

The V and J genes are TRBV12-5 and TRBJ2-7; perhaps TRBD2 as D (6 bases). This CDR3 is 13 amino acids long. Germline V gene sequence: CDR1 LGHNT, CDR2 FRNRAP. V was clipped by 7 bases and J by 0 bases, with 10 bases between them. The CDR3 DNA sequence: TGTGCTAGTGTCGGGGGTAGCTCCTACGAGCAGTACTTC. Protein sequence: CASVGGSSYEQYF.

This rearrangement joins TRBV6-5 to TRBJ2-3, with D possibly being TRBD1 (5 bases). The CDR3 spans 13 residues. Between the trimmed V and J ends, which lost 7 bases and 14 bases, there was a span of 22 bases. Germline values: CDR1 MNHEY, CDR2 SVGAGI. CDR3 nucleotide sequence: TGTGCCAGCATAGGGGCGGCCCAAGGTCGTCTGTATTTT. It yields the protein CASIGAAQGRLYF.

V and J are TRBV7-2 and TRBJ1-1; D is ambiguous. CDR1 and CDR2 (germline): SGHTA, FQGNSA. The CDR3 consists of 15 residues. Trimming cost V 7 bases and J 1 base, with 16 bases left between them. CDR3 sequence: CASIAGVGGNTEAFF. In nucleotides, the CDR3 is TGTGCCAGCATCGCTGGGGTGGGAGGGAACACTGAAGCTTTCTTT.

The V and J genes are TRBV7-2 and TRBJ1-3; the match to TRBD1 covers 8 bases. The CDR3 runs to 17 residues. CDR1 and CDR2 from the germline V gene are SGHTA and FQGNSA. V lost 2 bases, J lost 0 bases, and 6 bases stayed unmatched. The CDR3 region has the DNA TGTGCCAGCAGCTTACGATCGGGACAGGACTCTGGAAACACCATATATTTT. Amino acids: CASSLRSGQDSGNTIYF.

The chain couples TRBV7-9 to TRBJ1-1; TRBD1 matches at 9 bases. This CDR3 spans 16 amino acids. From germline, CDR1 is SEHNR and CDR2 FQNEAQ (reference sequence). J gave up 2 bases and V 1 base, and 5 bases lay outside the gene matches. CDR3 nucleotides: TGTGCCAGCAGCTTAGATGGGGGACAGGGAAACACTGAAGCTTTCTTT. This gives the protein CASSLDGGQGNTEAFF. Full variable domain (outside the CDR3, taken from reference TRBV7-9 and TRBJ1-1): DTGVSQNPRHKITKRGQNVTFRCDPISEHNRLYWYRQTLGQGPEFLTYFQNEAQLEKSRLLSDRFSAERPKGSFSTLEIQRTEQGDSAMYLCASSLDGGQGNTEAFFGQGTRLTVV.

The chain links TRBV5-1 to TRBJ2-2, with D maybe TRBD1 (5 bases). Deletions cut 4 bases from V and 1 base from J, with 8 bases between. The length of the CDR3 is 14 residues. Germline V gene lookup returns CDR1 SGHRS and CDR2 YFSETQ. The CDR3 spells CASSVDRNTGELFF. In DNA form, the CDR3 reads TGCGCCAGCAGCGTCGACAGGAACACCGGGGAGCTGTTTTTT.

The chain links TRBV19 to TRBJ1-1; 8 bases are a match to TRBD1. Germline V gene lookup returns CDR1 LNHDA and CDR2 SQIVND (reference sequence). Trimming at V came to 6 bases and at J to 6 bases, leaving 9 bases not matched to a gene. The CDR3 is 14 residues long. The CDR3 nucleotides read TGTGCCAGTAGGGTAGGACAGGGTTTTGCTGAAGCTTTCTTT. This gives the protein CASRVGQGFAEAFF.

In its sample, this clone was seen a few times. In DNA, the CDR3 is TGTGCCAGTAGTATCGGCGGGACAGGGGGCCAGGACGAGCAGTACTTC. Translation: CASSIGGTGGQDEQYF. The chain combines TRBV19 with TRBJ2-7; 12 nucleotides align to TRBD1. Germline CDR1 LNHDA, CDR2 SQIVND (reference sequence). With V trimmed by 3 bases and J by 5 bases, 8 bases remained unmatched. The CDR3 is 16 amino acids.

J is TRBJ1-1 and V is TRBV3-1 (or the pseudogene TRBV3-2); D call uncertain. The CDR3 length is 13 residues. Germline CDR1 and CDR2: LGHDT and YNNKEL (reference sequence). V shed 6 bases and J shed 4 bases, with 12 bases lying between them. The CDR3 loop reads CASSPLAGTEAFF. The CDR3 DNA sequence: TGTGCCAGCAGTCCTTTAGCGGGCACTGAAGCTTTCTTT.

This clone came up a few times. This sequence joins TRBV6-1 and TRBJ1-4, with TRBD1 identical over 8 bases. V trimming: 2 bases; J trimming: 5 bases; junction bases outside the gene matches: 4. The CDR3 has 15 amino acids. From germline, CDR1 is MNHNS and CDR2 SASEGT. The CDR3 reads CASSELPGGNEKLFF. The CDR3 DNA is TGTGCCAGCAGTGAACTGCCAGGGGGCAATGAAAAACTGTTTTTT.

This clone was counted only a few times. The J gene is TRBJ2-5, the V gene TRBV5-4, with TRBD2 matching over 8 bases. The CDR3 runs 16 residues. V lost 4 bases and J lost 5; bases outside the gene matches: 13. CDR1 SGHNT and CDR2 YYREEE come from the germline V gene (reference sequence). The CDR3 DNA sequence: TGTGCCAGCAGCCGCTACGAGGCTAGCGGGCGGGAGACCCAGTACTTC. It codes for CASSRYEASGRETQYF.